This T cell receptor beta chain was identified during a study of blood T cell repertoires in COVID-19. In the study overall: The cDNA or gDNA used as material had been derived from T cells, B-cell-depleted T cells, or PBMCs.

Per germline, CDR1 SGHTA and CDR2 FQGNSA. Trimming took 2 bases from V and 10 from J, leaving 26 bases between them. There are 17 residues in the CDR3. Data came from immunoSEQ multiplex PCR; TCRdb stores just in-frame clones and leaves some out. Found here are 250,000 to 350,000 clones, around 90% of them singletons; the top ten hold 1.1%. Recruits, aged roughly 18 to 90 years, lived in 24 US areas. Cohort 3 recovered donors had two negative PCRs, clearance, or symptom resolution. This clonotype was sampled from a woman aged 25-40 years who had recovered from COVID-19. The rearrangement joins TRBV7-2 to TRBJ1-2; D possibly corresponds to TRBD1 (5 bases). Sequenced input: PBMCs or T cells enriched from blood (not recorded which). The CDR3 sequence is CASSLRDPVTVEGFYTF. As DNA, the CDR3 is TGTGCCAGCAGCTTAAGGGATCCGGTGACAGTTGAAGGCTTCTACACCTTC.